This T cell receptor (beta chain) was retrieved from a study of Ad26.COV2.S vaccination and SARS-CoV-2 variants. General study results and limits: Spike-specific TCR breadth was greater in vaccine than placebo recipients.

Profiled with immunoSEQ multiplex PCR; TCRdb holds only in-frame clones, not every one. The repertoire holds around 250,000 clones, with around nine tenths as singletons. Germline CDR1 is MNHEY and CDR2 is SVGEGT. V trimming: 2 bases; J trimming: 15 bases; junction bases outside the gene matches: 20. The CDR3 is made up of 17 amino acids. Treatment described: over 15 received Ad26.COV2.S at low or high dose, single or two shots; roughly five received placebo; per-sample allocation not given. Each sample was drawn 63 days after the first injection (of vaccine or placebo). With regard to this clone: Its specificity is not known.

This chain uses TRBV6-2 or TRBV6-3 with TRBJ2-1; 9 bases are shared with TRBD2. The starting material was peripheral blood, obtained in a trial of Ad26.COV2.S vaccine versus placebo. The clonotype comes from a person between 18 and 59 years old who received the Ad26.COV2.S COVID-19 vaccine or a placebo. The CDR3 here is CASSYPLGVRGRAYVFF. In DNA, the CDR3 is TGTGCCAGCAGTTACCCCCTAGGTGTTCGCGGGAGGGCCTATGTGTTCTTC.